This T cell receptor beta chain was identified during a study of cytomegalovirus exposure and HLA in healthy donors. Points from the study as a whole: In an earlier analysis, in fewer than 700 donors, most V segments appeared productive either ~90% or ~30% of the time.

PCR involved 60 Vbeta and 13 Jbeta primers. Using immunoSEQ multiplex PCR, the repertoire was profiled, and TCRdb retains in-frame clones only, with some absent. The data hold approximately 160,000 clones, with under 90% observed a single time. Germline CDR1 reads MGHDK; CDR2 reads SYGVNS. The trim removed 3 bases at V and 2 bases at J, leaving 5 bases unmatched. The CDR3 is 16 amino acids. Comments on this clone: What it binds is not known.

The sequenced material came from PBMCs. The genes are TRBV25-1 and TRBJ1-5; 9 positions match TRBD1. This receptor was identified in a male donor in good health and CMV-seronegative. CDR3 sequence reads: CASSDPRTGGNQPQHF. The DNA of the CDR3 is TGTGCCAGCAGTGATCCCCGGACAGGGGGCAATCAGCCCCAGCATTTT.